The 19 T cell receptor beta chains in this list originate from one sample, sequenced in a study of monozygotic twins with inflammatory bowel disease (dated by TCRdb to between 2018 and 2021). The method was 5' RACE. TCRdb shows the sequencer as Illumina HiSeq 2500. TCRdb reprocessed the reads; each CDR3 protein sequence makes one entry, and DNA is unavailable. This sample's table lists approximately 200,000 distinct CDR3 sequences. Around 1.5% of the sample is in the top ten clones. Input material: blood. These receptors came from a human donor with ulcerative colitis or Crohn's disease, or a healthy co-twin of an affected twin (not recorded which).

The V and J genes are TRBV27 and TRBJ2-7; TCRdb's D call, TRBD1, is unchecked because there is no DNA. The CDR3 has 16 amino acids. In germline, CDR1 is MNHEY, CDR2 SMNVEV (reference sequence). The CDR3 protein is CASSFFRRGEFYEQYF.

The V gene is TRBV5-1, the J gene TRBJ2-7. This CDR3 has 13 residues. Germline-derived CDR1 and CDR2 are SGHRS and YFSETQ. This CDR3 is CASGRVSRDEQYF. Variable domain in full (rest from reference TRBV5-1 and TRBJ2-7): KAGVTQTPRYLIKTRGQQVTLSCSPISGHRSVSWYQQTPGQGLQFLFEYFSETQRNKGNFPGRFSGRQFSNSRSEMNVSTLELGDSALYLCASGRVSRDEQYFGPGTRLTVT.

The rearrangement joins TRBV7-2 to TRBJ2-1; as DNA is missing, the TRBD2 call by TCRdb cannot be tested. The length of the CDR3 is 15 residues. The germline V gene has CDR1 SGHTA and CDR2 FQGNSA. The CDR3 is CASSVPGLGSSEQFF. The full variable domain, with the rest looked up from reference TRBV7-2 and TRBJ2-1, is GAGVSQSPSNKVTEKGKDVELRCDPISGHTALYWYRQSLGQGLEFLIYFQGNSAPDKSGLPSDRFSAERTGGSVSTLTIQRTQQEDSAVYLCASSVPGLGSSEQFFGPGTRLTVL.

CDR3 amino acids: CASSLRLRLAGERNTGELFF. V gene TRBV12-3 or TRBV12-4 combines with J gene TRBJ2-2; TCRdb outputs TRBD2, but without DNA this stays unchecked. The CDR3 covers 20 residues.

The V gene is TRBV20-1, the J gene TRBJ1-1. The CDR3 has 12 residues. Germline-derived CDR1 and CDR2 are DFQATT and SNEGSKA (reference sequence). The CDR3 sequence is CSASISNTEAFF.

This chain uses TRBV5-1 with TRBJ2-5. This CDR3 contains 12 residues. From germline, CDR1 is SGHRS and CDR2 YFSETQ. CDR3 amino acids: CASSLVEETQYF.

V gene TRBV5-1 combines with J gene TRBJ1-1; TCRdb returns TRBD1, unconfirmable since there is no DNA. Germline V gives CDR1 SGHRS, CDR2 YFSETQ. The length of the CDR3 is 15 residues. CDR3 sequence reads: CASSLQGPEAAEAFF.

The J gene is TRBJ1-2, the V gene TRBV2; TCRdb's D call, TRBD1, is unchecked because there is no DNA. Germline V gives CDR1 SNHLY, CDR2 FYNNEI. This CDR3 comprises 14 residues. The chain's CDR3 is CASSEIGDGYGYTF.

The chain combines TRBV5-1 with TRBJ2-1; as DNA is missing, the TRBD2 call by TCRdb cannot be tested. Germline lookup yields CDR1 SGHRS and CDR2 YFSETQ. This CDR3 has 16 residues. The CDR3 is CASSFWRGEVHNEQFF. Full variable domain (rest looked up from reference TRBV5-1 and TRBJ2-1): KAGVTQTPRYLIKTRGQQVTLSCSPISGHRSVSWYQQTPGQGLQFLFEYFSETQRNKGNFPGRFSGRQFSNSRSEMNVSTLELGDSALYLCASSFWRGEVHNEQFFGPGTRLTVL.

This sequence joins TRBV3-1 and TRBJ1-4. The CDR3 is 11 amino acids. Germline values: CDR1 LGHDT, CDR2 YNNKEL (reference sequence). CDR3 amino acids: CASSLSEKLFF.

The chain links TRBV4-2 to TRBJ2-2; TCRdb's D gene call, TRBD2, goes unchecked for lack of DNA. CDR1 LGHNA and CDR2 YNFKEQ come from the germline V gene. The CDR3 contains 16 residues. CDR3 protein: CASSQVGWEDTGELFF.

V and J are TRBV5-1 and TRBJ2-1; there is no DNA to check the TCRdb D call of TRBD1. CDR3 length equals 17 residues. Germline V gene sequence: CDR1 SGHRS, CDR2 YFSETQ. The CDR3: CASSTNSGGTSYNEQFF.

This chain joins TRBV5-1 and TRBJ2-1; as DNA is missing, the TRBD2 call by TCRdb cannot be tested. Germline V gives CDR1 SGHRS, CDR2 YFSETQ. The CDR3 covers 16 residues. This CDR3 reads CASSLAGGRFHNEQFF. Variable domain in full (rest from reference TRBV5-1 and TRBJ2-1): KAGVTQTPRYLIKTRGQQVTLSCSPISGHRSVSWYQQTPGQGLQFLFEYFSETQRNKGNFPGRFSGRQFSNSRSEMNVSTLELGDSALYLCASSLAGGRFHNEQFFGPGTRLTVL.

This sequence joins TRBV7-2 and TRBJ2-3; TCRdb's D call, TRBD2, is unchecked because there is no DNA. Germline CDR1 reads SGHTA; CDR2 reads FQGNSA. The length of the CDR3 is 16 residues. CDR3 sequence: CASSLASSGRTDTQYF.

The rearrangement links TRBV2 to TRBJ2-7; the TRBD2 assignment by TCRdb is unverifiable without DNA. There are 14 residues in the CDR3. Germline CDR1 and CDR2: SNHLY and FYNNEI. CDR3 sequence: CASSRDGPSYEQYF.

This CDR3 is CSAGAGRENIQYF. The V call is TRBV20-1, the J call TRBJ2-4; TCRdb calls TRBD1, which cannot be checked without DNA. CDR1 and CDR2 from the germline V gene are DFQATT and SNEGSKA (reference sequence). The CDR3 has 13 residues.

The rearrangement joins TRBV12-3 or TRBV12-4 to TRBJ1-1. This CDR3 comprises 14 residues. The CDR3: CASNYGRMNTEAFF.

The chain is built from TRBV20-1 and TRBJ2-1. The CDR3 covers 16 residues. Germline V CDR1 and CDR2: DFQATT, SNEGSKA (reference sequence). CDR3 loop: CSARDLGSGSYNEQFF.

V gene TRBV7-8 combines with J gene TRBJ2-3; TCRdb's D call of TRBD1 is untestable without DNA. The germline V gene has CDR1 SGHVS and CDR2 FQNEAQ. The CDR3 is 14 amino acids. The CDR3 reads CASSHRGMTDTQYF.